A selection of T cell receptor beta chains follows, all from one sample in a study of human T cells and chemical hapten exposure. MiXCR, run by TCRdb on the RACE reads, gives a single entry per CDR3 protein. Here the sample spans approximately 89,000 distinct CDR3 sequences, about 9.4% being singletons. This material consisted of whole blood, taken in connection with sensitization to the hapten diphenylcyclopropenone (DPC). These receptors originate from a woman younger than 45 with alopecia areata. Some clones in this sample may be carry-over from other donors' samples. Both conserved end residues are trimmed from each CDR3. The order of the fields is J gene, V gene, clone size, CDR3 protein. Clone size is not always given. Where it is, it says once, few, many or a class for expanded clones.

>TRBJ1-3|TRBV7-2|many
ASSSSSGNTIY
>TRBJ2-1|TRBV7-9|many
ASNWRTDVGEQF
>TRBJ2-6|TRBV9|many
ASMRPGANVLT
>TRBJ1-2|TRBV29-1|few
SVAGDNYGYT
>TRBJ1-4|TRBV20-1|many
SARYPGRLNEKLF
>TRBJ1-1|TRBV5-1|.
ASSWGHANTEAF
>TRBJ1-2|TRBV5-5|few
ASRRGPVEHYGYT
>TRBJ1-2|TRBV5-1|few
ASSLGRGRNGYT
>TRBJ1-2|TRBV6-2/TRBV6-3|many
ASSFLASSGANYGYT
>TRBJ2-1|TRBV20-1|.
SARDGSGRIDEQF
>TRBJ2-1|TRBV6-2/TRBV6-3|many
ASSGSSSGVYSYNEQF
>TRBJ1-4|TRBV28|many
ASSLTDSATNEKLF
>TRBJ2-5|TRBV14|many
ASSRWSQETQY
>TRBJ2-2|TRBV11-3|many
ASSPHWGGTASTGELF
>TRBJ1-2|TRBV6-4|many
ASEDRPTDYGYT
>TRBJ2-3|TRBV12-3/TRBV12-4|many
ASSLDASDTQY
>TRBJ1-2|TRBV9|many
ASSVGARTLGYT
>TRBJ1-6|TRBV28|many
ASSLIWSGTGNSPLH
>TRBJ1-2|TRBV27|many
ASSLRAANYGYT
>TRBJ2-1|TRBV9|many
ASTATPGLGDNEQF
>TRBJ1-2|TRBV10-3|few
AISDGVYYGYT
>TRBJ2-3|TRBV5-4|.
ASSTRATDTQY